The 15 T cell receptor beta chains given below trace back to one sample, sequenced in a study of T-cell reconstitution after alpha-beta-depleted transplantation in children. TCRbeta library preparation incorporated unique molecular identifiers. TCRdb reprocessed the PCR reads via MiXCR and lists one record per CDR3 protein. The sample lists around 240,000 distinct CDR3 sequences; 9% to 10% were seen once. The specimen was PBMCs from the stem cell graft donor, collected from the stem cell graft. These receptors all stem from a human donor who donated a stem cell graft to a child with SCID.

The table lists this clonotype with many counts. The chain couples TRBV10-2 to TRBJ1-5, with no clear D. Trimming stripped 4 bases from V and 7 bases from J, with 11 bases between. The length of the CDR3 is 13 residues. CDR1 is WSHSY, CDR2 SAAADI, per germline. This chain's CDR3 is CASSAGSRQPQHF. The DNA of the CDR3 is TGCGCCAGCAGTGCCGGTAGTAGACAGCCCCAGCATTTT.

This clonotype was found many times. The CDR3 DNA reads TGCGCCAGCAGCTTCGGGACTAGCTCCTACAATGAGCAGTTCTTC. Its protein product is CASSFGTSSYNEQFF. V usage is TRBV5-1 and J usage is TRBJ2-1; TRBD2 matches 8 bases. This CDR3 is 15 amino acids long. Germline CDR1 is SGHRS and CDR2 is YFSETQ. Trimming took 2 bases from V and 0 from J; bases not matched to a gene: 1.

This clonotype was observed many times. CDR3 residues: CASSLRTGPDSPLHF. The CDR3 DNA sequence: TGCGCCAGCAGCCTCCGTACGGGACCTGATTCACCCCTCCACTTT. This sequence joins TRBV4-3 and TRBJ1-6; TRBD1 is a possible D gene (5 bases). Germline CDR1 is LGHNA and CDR2 is YSLEER. The V and J ends lost 4 bases and 8 bases respectively, with 15 bases between them. The CDR3 contains 15 residues.

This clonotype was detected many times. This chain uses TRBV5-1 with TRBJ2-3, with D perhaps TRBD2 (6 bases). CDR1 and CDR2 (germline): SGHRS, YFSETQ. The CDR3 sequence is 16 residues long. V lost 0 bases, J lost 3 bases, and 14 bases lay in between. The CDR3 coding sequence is TGCGCCAGCAGCTTGGGCGGGGCGGGGCGGACAGATACGCAGTATTTT. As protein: CASSLGGAGRTDTQYF.

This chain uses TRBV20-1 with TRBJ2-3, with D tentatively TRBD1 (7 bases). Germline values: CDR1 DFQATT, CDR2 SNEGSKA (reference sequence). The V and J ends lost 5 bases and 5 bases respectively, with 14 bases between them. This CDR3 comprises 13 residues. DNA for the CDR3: TGCAGTGCTCGAAGACAGGGAGGAGATACGCAGTATTTT. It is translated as CSARRQGGDTQYF.

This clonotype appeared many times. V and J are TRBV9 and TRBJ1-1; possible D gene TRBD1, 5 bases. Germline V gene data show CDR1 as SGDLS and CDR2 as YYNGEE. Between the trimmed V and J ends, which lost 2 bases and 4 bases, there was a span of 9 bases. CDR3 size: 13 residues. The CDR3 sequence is CASSVEGFTEAFF. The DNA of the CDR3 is TGTGCCAGCAGCGTGGAGGGGTTCACTGAAGCTTTCTTT.

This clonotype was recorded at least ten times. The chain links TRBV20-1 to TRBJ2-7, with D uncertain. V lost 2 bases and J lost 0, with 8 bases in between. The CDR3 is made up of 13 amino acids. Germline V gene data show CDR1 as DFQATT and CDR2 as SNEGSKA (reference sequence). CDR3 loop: CSARQASSYEQYF. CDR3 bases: TGCAGTGCTAGACAGGCCAGCTCCTACGAGCAGTACTTC.

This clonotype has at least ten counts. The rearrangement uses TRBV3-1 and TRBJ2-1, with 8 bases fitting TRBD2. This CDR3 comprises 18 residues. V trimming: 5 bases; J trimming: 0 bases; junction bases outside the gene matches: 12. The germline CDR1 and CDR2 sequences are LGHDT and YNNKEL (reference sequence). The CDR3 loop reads CASSYDPPGTSSYNEQFF. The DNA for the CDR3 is TGTGCCAGCAGCTACGATCCCCCCGGGACTAGCTCCTACAATGAGCAGTTCTTC.

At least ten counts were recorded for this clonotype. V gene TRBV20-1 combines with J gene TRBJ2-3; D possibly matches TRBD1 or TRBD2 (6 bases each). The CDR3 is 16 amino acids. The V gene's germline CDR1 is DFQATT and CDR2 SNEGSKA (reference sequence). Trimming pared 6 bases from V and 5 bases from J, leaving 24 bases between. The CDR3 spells CSATRPIRGPGDTQYF. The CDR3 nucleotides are TGCAGTGCGACGAGACCCATCCGGGGGCCGGGAGATACGCAGTATTTT.

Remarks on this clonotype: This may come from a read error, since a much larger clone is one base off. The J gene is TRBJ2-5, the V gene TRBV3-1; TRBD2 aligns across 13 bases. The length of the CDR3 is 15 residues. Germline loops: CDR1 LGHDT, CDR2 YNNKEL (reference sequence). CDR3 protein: CACSQGTSGEETQYF. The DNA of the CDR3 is TGTGCCTGCAGCCAAGGGACTAGCGGGGAAGAGACCCAGTACTTC.

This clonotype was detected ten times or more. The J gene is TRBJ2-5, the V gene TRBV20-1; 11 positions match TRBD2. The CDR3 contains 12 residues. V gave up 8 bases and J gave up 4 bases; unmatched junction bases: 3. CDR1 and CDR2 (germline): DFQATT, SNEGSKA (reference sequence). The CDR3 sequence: CSTLAGGETQYF. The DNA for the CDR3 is TGCAGTACCCTAGCGGGGGGAGAGACCCAGTACTTC.

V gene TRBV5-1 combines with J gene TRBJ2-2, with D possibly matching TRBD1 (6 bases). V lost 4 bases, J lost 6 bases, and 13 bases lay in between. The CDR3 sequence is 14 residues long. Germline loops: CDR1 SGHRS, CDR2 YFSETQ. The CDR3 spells CASSPRQVPGELFF. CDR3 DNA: TGCGCCAGCAGCCCAAGACAGGTCCCCGGGGAGCTGTTTTTT.

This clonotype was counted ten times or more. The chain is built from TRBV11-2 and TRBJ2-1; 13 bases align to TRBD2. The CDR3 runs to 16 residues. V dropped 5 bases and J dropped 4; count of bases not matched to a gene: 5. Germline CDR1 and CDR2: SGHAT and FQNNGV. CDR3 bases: TGTGCCAGCAGCCGGACTAGCGGGGGCCAATACAATGAGCAGTTCTTC. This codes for CASSRTSGGQYNEQFF.

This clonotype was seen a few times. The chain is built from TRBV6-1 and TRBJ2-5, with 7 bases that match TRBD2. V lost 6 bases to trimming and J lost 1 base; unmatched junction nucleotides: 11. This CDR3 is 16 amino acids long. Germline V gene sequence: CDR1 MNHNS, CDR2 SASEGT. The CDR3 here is CASSFGLVGGQETQYF. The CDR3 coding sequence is TGTGCCAGCAGCTTCGGACTAGTCGGTGGCCAAGAGACCCAGTACTTC.

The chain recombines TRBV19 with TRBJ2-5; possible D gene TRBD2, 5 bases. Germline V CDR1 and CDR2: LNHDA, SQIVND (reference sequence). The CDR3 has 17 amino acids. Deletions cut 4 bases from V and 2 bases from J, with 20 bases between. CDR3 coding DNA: TGTGCCAGTAGTAGCACCCCGTCGGCGACTACTCAAGAGACCCAGTACTTC. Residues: CASSSTPSATTQETQYF.